The 30 T cell receptor beta chains in this list originate from one sample, sequenced in a study of cytomegalovirus exposure and HLA in healthy donors. PCR amplification relied on 60 Vbeta primers (plus 13 Jbeta primers). Some clones are missing from TCRdb's copy, which holds only in-frame ones; the method was immunoSEQ multiplex PCR. The sample carries under 200,000 clones, about an eighth recorded once. The source material was PBMCs. The receptors here all came from a man between 50 and 59 years old in good health and CMV-seropositive.

V and J are TRBV7-8 and TRBJ2-7, with D maybe TRBD1 (5 bases). Germline CDR1 SGHVS, CDR2 FQNEAQ. The CDR3 is 13 residues long. Between the trimmed V and J ends, which lost 0 bases and 3 bases, there was a span of 6 bases. CDR3 nucleotides: TGTGCCAGCAGCTTAGCTAGGGGCTACGAGCAGTACGTC. Amino acids: CASSLARGYEQYV.

This clone was found a few times. The chain joins TRBV7-2 to TRBJ1-1; 7 nucleotides agree with TRBD1. The CDR3 runs 15 residues. The germline gives CDR1 SGHTA, CDR2 FQGNSA. The trim removed 5 bases at V and 7 bases at J, leaving 13 bases unmatched. DNA for the CDR3: TGTGCCAGCAGCACCCAGGGGGGACAGAACGATGAAGCTTTCTTT. Protein product: CASSTQGGQNDEAFF.

A few counts support this clone. This rearrangement joins TRBV7-9 to TRBJ1-1, with D possibly TRBD1 on 6 matching bases. CDR1 SEHNR and CDR2 FQNEAQ come from the germline V gene (reference sequence). Deletions cut 5 bases from V and 7 bases from J, with 11 bases between. The CDR3 spans 12 residues. CDR3 protein: CASSPGGSEAFF. The CDR3 DNA reads TGTGCCAGCAGCCCTGGGGGCAGTGAAGCTTTCTTT.

V and J are TRBV7-6 and TRBJ2-5, with 12 nucleotides matching TRBD2. CDR3 length equals 17 residues. Trimming cost V 1 base and J 0 bases; bases outside gene matches: 3. Per the germline V gene, CDR1 is SGHVS and CDR2 is FNYEAQ. As DNA, the CDR3 is TGTGCCAGCAGCTTAGGGACTAGCGGGGCAAACCAAGAGACCCAGTACTTC. Translating gives CASSLGTSGANQETQYF.

In this sample, this clone turned up a few times. The chain has TRBV19 and TRBJ2-1; 11 positions match TRBD2. Looked up from germline, CDR1 is LNHDA and CDR2 is SQIVND (reference sequence). CDR3 length: 14 amino acids. With V trimmed by 10 bases and J by 2 bases, 4 bases remained unmatched. The CDR3 coding sequence is TGTGCCACCCAACTAGCGGGGGCCTACAATGAGCAGTTCTTC. It specifies CATQLAGAYNEQFF.

This clone has a handful of counts. The chain joins TRBV4-3 to TRBJ1-1, with 7 bases lining up with TRBD1. Losses at the gene ends were 4 bases for V and 5 bases for J; bases not matched to a gene: 10. Germline V gene data show CDR1 as LGHNA and CDR2 as YSLEER. This CDR3 is built from 15 residues. The DNA for the CDR3 is TGCGCCAGCAGCCTAATGACAGGGCGGGGAACTGAAGCTTTCTTT. It is translated as CASSLMTGRGTEAFF.

This clone was recorded a few times. This rearrangement joins TRBV6-5 to TRBJ1-1; TRBD1 agrees at 7 bases. The germline V gene has CDR1 MNHEY and CDR2 SVGAGI. Losses at the gene ends were 4 bases for V and 4 bases for J; bases not matched to a gene: 6. This CDR3 spans 14 amino acids. The CDR3 DNA reads as TGTGCCAGCAGTTGGGACAGCGGTCCCACTGAAGCTTTCTTT. It encodes CASSWDSGPTEAFF.

J is TRBJ2-5 and V is TRBV7-6; tentatively, D is TRBD1 (5 bases). The V and J ends lost 0 bases and 2 bases respectively, with 13 bases between them. Germline-derived CDR1 and CDR2 are SGHVS and FNYEAQ. The CDR3 covers 16 residues. The CDR3 sequence: CASSLAGAGLQETQYF. The CDR3 nucleotides read TGTGCCAGCAGCTTAGCGGGTGCAGGGCTGCAAGAGACCCAGTACTTC.

This clone was seen more than once but under ten times. V usage is TRBV6-6 and J usage is TRBJ1-1; TRBD1 matches at 7 bases. The CDR3 runs 14 residues. The germline V gene encodes CDR1 MNHNY and CDR2 SVGAGI (reference sequence). After removal of 11 bases from V and 0 bases from J, the junction contained 9 bases not matched to a gene. The CDR3 here is CAGSTGTMNTEAFF. The CDR3 coding sequence is TGTGCCGGATCGACAGGGACAATGAACACTGAAGCTTTCTTT.

V usage is TRBV10-1 and J usage is TRBJ1-2; D possibly corresponds to TRBD1 (6 bases). V lost 0 bases, J lost 5 bases, and 7 bases lay in between. This CDR3 has 13 residues. The germline gives CDR1 WNHNN, CDR2 SYGVQD (reference sequence). The CDR3, as DNA: TGCGCCAGCAGTGAGTCCACAGGGTATGGCTACACCTTC. This gives the protein CASSESTGYGYTF.

The chain is built from TRBV6-4 and TRBJ2-7, with a tentative D call TRBD2 (6 bases). The V end was cut by 0 bases, the J end by 9 bases, with 12 bases between. Germline V gene lookup returns CDR1 MRHNA and CDR2 SNTAGT. This CDR3 comprises 13 residues. The CDR3 region is CASSDSGGASQYF. The CDR3 bases are TGTGCCAGCAGTGACTCCGGAGGGGCCTCGCAGTACTTC.

This clone showed up just a few times. The chain recombines TRBV10-3 with TRBJ1-1; 12 bases map to TRBD1. CDR3 size: 15 residues. V lost 10 bases, J lost 2 bases, and 8 bases stayed unmatched. Germline loops: CDR1 ENHRY, CDR2 SYGVKD. The CDR3 DNA reads as TGTGCCACCGTGTGGGGACAGGGGGCTAACACTGAAGCTTTCTTT. Translating gives CATVWGQGANTEAFF.

The gene calls are TRBV6-5 and TRBJ2-7; possible D gene TRBD1, 6 bases. Looked up from germline, CDR1 is MNHEY and CDR2 is SVGAGI. CDR3 size: 14 residues. Trimming removed 0 bases at V and 3 bases at J, with 9 bases between. The CDR3, as DNA: TGTGCCAGCAGTTACTCTACAGGGAACTACGAGCAGTACTTC. Translating it yields CASSYSTGNYEQYF.

In its sample, this clone was seen once. The chain uses TRBV18 and TRBJ1-3; D is ambiguous. CDR1 is KGHSH, CDR2 LQKENI, per germline. The CDR3 is 16 residues long. Trimming took 3 bases from V and 0 from J, leaving 12 bases between them. The DNA for the CDR3 is TGTGCCAGCTCACCTACAGTGCTCAGCTCTGGAAACACCATATATTTT. Encoded protein: CASSPTVLSSGNTIYF.

This clone appeared a few times. This chain connects TRBV7-9 to TRBJ1-6; 10 nucleotides align to TRBD1. V gave up 0 bases and J gave up 12 bases; unmatched junction bases: 14. The CDR3 runs 18 residues. CDR1 SEHNR and CDR2 FQNEAQ come from the germline V gene (reference sequence). The CDR3 DNA reads as TGTGCCAGCAGCTTAGCAGGGGGACAGGGGCAACGGGTAAGACCCCTCCACTTT. Its protein is CASSLAGGQGQRVRPLHF.

The V gene is TRBV2, the J gene TRBJ2-1; 10 nucleotides align to TRBD1. The CDR3 contains 13 residues. CDR1 is SNHLY and CDR2 is FYNNEI in the germline V gene. The J segment lost 8 bases and the V segment lost 5 bases, leaving 3 bases of the junction unmatched. Here the CDR3 DNA reads TGTGCCAGCAGTTTCGGACAGGGGGATGAGCAGTTCTTC. The encoded protein is CASSFGQGDEQFF.

This clone was detected only a few times. The J gene is TRBJ2-3, the V gene TRBV7-2, with 12 bases lining up with TRBD2. The germline V gene has CDR1 SGHTA and CDR2 FQGNSA. Losses at the gene ends were 2 bases for V and 0 bases for J; bases not matched to a gene: 6. There are 18 residues in the CDR3. CDR3 protein: CASSLRPSGGVSTDTQYF. The CDR3 nucleotides are TGTGCCAGCAGCTTAAGGCCTAGCGGGGGGGTTAGCACAGATACGCAGTATTTT.

This clone was recorded a few times. The chain uses TRBV30 and TRBJ2-7; the match to TRBD2 covers 9 bases. Germline CDR1 reads GTSNPN; CDR2 reads SVGIG (reference sequence). After removal of 4 bases from V and 0 bases from J, the junction contained 1 base not matched to a gene. This CDR3 region has 13 residues. CDR3 bases: TGTGCCTGGACTAGCGGGACCTCCTACGAGCAGTACTTC. This sequence encodes CAWTSGTSYEQYF.

The chain combines TRBV11-1 with TRBJ2-7; D is possibly TRBD1 (6 bases). The ends were cut back, 5 bases at V and 2 bases at J, with 16 bases in the middle. Germline values: CDR1 SGHAT, CDR2 FQDESV (reference sequence). CDR3 size: 15 residues. The CDR3 reads CASSIQGISAYEQYF. The CDR3 region has the DNA TGTGCCAGCAGCATTCAGGGGATATCTGCCTACGAGCAGTACTTC.

This clone has a handful of counts. This chain joins TRBV11-3 and TRBJ2-1; TRBD1 is a possible D gene (6 bases). Looked up from germline, CDR1 is SGHNT and CDR2 is YENEEA. This CDR3 spans 14 amino acids. With 1 base removed from V and 9 bases from J, the gap between germline ends came to 13 bases. The CDR3 DNA reads TGTGCCAGCAGCTTAGCCAGGGGCGAGAGTGAGCAGTTCTTC. This codes for CASSLARGESEQFF.

The V call is TRBV6-1, the J call TRBJ2-7; TRBD2 might be the D (6 bases). This CDR3 is 14 amino acids long. Deletions cut 10 bases from V and 0 bases from J, with 16 bases between. CDR1 is MNHNS, CDR2 SASEGT, per germline. CDR3 coding DNA: TGTGCCACCATGCGACTAGGGACCTCCTACGAGCAGTACGTC. Translating it yields CATMRLGTSYEQYV.

The genes are TRBV28 and TRBJ1-4; 7 nucleotides align to TRBD1. The CDR3 totals 13 residues. The germline V gene has CDR1 MDHEN and CDR2 SYDVKM. Germline trimming cut 8 bases from V and 8 bases from J; bases unmatched to any gene: 8. CDR3 in amino acids: CASGGRTGEKLFF. The CDR3 nucleotides are TGTGCCAGCGGGGGCAGGACAGGCGAAAAACTGTTTTTT.

This clone was observed a few times. This chain links TRBV7-2 with TRBJ1-1; 7 bases fit TRBD1. Germline CDR1 is SGHTA and CDR2 is FQGNSA. There are 15 residues in the CDR3. The V gene end was trimmed by 5 bases and the J gene end by 0 bases; junction bases not matched to a gene: 6. CDR3 residues: CASSTSTGMNTEAFF. CDR3 nucleotides: TGTGCCAGCAGCACTTCGACAGGGATGAACACTGAAGCTTTCTTT.

This clone has just a few counts. The chain carries TRBV7-9 and TRBJ2-5, with D perhaps matching TRBD2 (5 bases). The CDR3 has 15 residues. Germline assignment: CDR1 SEHNR and CDR2 FQNEAQ (reference sequence). Trimming shortened V by 5 bases and J by 5 bases, and 18 bases separated the two germline ends. The CDR3 protein is CASSRTWSPWETQYF. The CDR3 nucleotides read TGTGCCAGCAGCCGGACTTGGTCTCCCTGGGAGACCCAGTACTTC.

This clone was counted only a few times. The V and J genes are TRBV7-9 and TRBJ2-5; D perhaps matches TRBD2 (5 bases). V lost 5 bases and J lost 1, with 8 bases in between. The CDR3 is made up of 13 amino acids. Germline CDR1 SEHNR, CDR2 FQNEAQ (reference sequence). The CDR3 DNA sequence: TGTGCCAGCAGCCCCCGGGGCCAAGAGACCCAGTACTTC. It translates to CASSPRGQETQYF.

This clone was observed a handful of times. This chain joins TRBV12-5 and TRBJ1-3; D remains unclear. The CDR3 contains 13 residues. V was trimmed by 6 bases and J by 0 bases, leaving 6 bases between them. Germline-derived CDR1 and CDR2 are LGHNT and FRNRAP. CDR3 loop: CASGQDSGNTIYF. The CDR3 DNA sequence: TGTGCTAGTGGCCAGGACTCTGGAAACACCATATATTTT.

The V and J genes are TRBV4-1 and TRBJ2-5; 7 bases are shared with TRBD2. Looked up from germline, CDR1 is MGHRA and CDR2 is YSYEKL. V lost 4 bases and J lost 5; bases outside the gene matches: 10. This CDR3 has 15 amino acids. The CDR3 nucleotides read TGCGCCAGCAGCCTCTTAGGGGCCGGGGGGGAGACCCAGTACTTC. Its protein product is CASSLLGAGGETQYF.

V is TRBV23-1 and J is TRBJ2-5; D ambiguous. TRBV23-1 carries the ORF label, with uncertain function. V was clipped by 4 bases and J by 5 bases, with 8 bases between them. This CDR3 is 12 amino acids long. The CDR3 spells CASSPPRETQYF. Written as DNA, the CDR3 is TGCGCCAGCAGTCCTCCTCGGGAGACCCAGTACTTC.

The chain carries TRBV25-1 and TRBJ1-2, with 9 bases matching TRBD1. Germline CDR1 is MGHDK and CDR2 is SYGVNS. The trim removed 5 bases at V and 7 bases at J, leaving 11 bases unmatched. This CDR3 has 15 amino acids. The CDR3 sequence is CASSPHRDRVVGYTF. The CDR3, as DNA: TGTGCCAGCAGTCCGCACCGGGACAGGGTGGTTGGCTACACCTTC.

V and J are TRBV5-1 and TRBJ1-2; the match to TRBD1 covers 7 bases. Per the germline V gene, CDR1 is SGHRS and CDR2 is YFSETQ. There are 13 residues in the CDR3. Trimming took 4 bases from V and 13 from J; bases not matched to a gene: 13. The CDR3 region is CASSPWGQSVSTF. CDR3 sequence (DNA): TGCGCCAGCAGCCCATGGGGACAGTCCGTCAGCACCTTC.